What follows are 25 T cell receptor beta chains derived from one specimen sequenced in a study of OX40 agonist ivuxolimab in advanced cancers. Assay used: immunoSEQ multiplex PCR; TCRdb lists only in-frame clones, some missing. The sample records roughly 100,000 clones, about 92% being singletons. The source was CD4+ or CD8+ T cells sorted from blood, collected in a trial of the OX40 agonist ivuxolimab. Every receptor here comes from an adult with an advanced solid tumor such as melanoma, head and neck, liver or kidney cancer.

The V and J genes are TRBV6-1 and TRBJ1-2, with TRBD1 as a possible D gene (6 bases). Looked up from germline, CDR1 is MNHNS and CDR2 is SASEGT. The CDR3 contains 13 residues. The V and J ends lost 7 bases and 4 bases respectively, with 13 bases between them. The CDR3 DNA is TGTGCCAGCACCAGAGGACAGTTCTATGGCTACACCTTC. Residues: CASTRGQFYGYTF.

The chain recombines TRBV7-6 with TRBJ1-6; D is unclear. V was trimmed by 5 bases and J by 0 bases, leaving 8 bases between them. CDR3 length: 15 amino acids. Germline V gene sequence: CDR1 SGHVS, CDR2 FNYEAQ. CDR3 nucleotide sequence: TGTGCCAGCAGCCGACGGGACTCCTATAATTCACCCCTCCACTTT. This translates into CASSRRDSYNSPLHF.

The V call is TRBV5-8, the J call TRBJ1-4; tentatively, D is TRBD1 (6 bases). Between the trimmed V and J ends, which lost 1 base and 7 bases, there was a span of 11 bases. CDR1 and CDR2 from the germline V gene are SGHTS and YDEGEE. The CDR3 extends over 14 amino acids. In nucleotides, the CDR3 is TGTGCCAGCAGCTTGTGGGCAGGGGCTGAAAAACTGTTTTTT. It specifies CASSLWAGAEKLFF.

V is TRBV5-1 and J is TRBJ1-3; D not certain. V was trimmed by 1 base and J by 0 bases, leaving 11 bases between them. The CDR3 sequence is 16 residues long. CDR1 is SGHRS and CDR2 is YFSETQ in the germline V gene. CDR3 in amino acids: CASSLLAASSGNTIYF. CDR3 nucleotide sequence: TGCGCCAGCAGCTTGCTGGCAGCCAGCTCTGGAAACACCATATATTTT.

This rearrangement joins TRBV15 to TRBJ1-5; D is uncertain. V gave up 1 base and J gave up 3 bases, with 7 bases separating them. Germline V gene sequence: CDR1 LNHNV, CDR2 YYDKDF (reference sequence). This CDR3 has 14 amino acids. The CDR3 DNA sequence: TGTGCCACCAGCAGAGGGGGAGACAATCAGCCCCAGCATTTT. Translating gives CATSRGGDNQPQHF.

J is TRBJ2-7 and V is TRBV11-3, with D unclear. V was pared by 3 bases and J by 3 bases, with 6 bases between. The CDR3 loop spans 12 amino acids. Germline V gene data show CDR1 as SGHNT and CDR2 as YENEEA. CDR3 sequence: CASSFGDYEQYV. In DNA form, the CDR3 reads TGTGCCAGCAGCTTTGGAGACTACGAGCAGTACGTC.

CDR3 sequence (DNA): TGTGCCAGTGGGTTCCAGGGGGGAGGGTATAGCAATCAGCCCCAGCATTTT. Translated: CASGFQGGGYSNQPQHF. The chain employs TRBV19 and TRBJ1-5; 7 bases align to TRBD1. After removal of 8 bases from V and 0 bases from J, the junction contained 13 bases not matched to a gene. The germline V gene encodes CDR1 LNHDA and CDR2 SQIVND (reference sequence). CDR3 length: 17 residues.

The rearrangement joins TRBV9 to TRBJ1-5; tentatively, D is TRBD1 (5 bases). The V gene lost 2 bases and the J gene lost 7 bases, with 10 bases spanning the gap. In germline, CDR1 is SGDLS, CDR2 YYNGEE. The CDR3 spans 13 residues. The CDR3 loop reads CASSVRGDQPQHF. The CDR3 coding sequence is TGTGCCAGCAGCGTCCGGGGGGACCAGCCCCAGCATTTT.

The chain has TRBV28 and TRBJ2-5, with D possibly called TRBD1 or TRBD2 (5 bases each). This CDR3 spans 15 amino acids. In germline, CDR1 is MDHEN, CDR2 SYDVKM. Between the trimmed V and J ends, which lost 1 base and 7 bases, there was a span of 16 bases. The CDR3 protein is CASSLFRGTGGTQYF. CDR3 nucleotide sequence: TGTGCCAGCAGTTTATTCCGGGGCACGGGTGGGACCCAGTACTTC.

The CDR3 nucleotides read TGTGCCAGCAGCTTGGTCACGAGAGGCACTGAAGCTTTCTTT. As protein: CASSLVTRGTEAFF. The chain has TRBV7-9 and TRBJ1-1; D is unclear. Germline-derived CDR1 and CDR2 are SEHNR and FQNEAQ (reference sequence). Trimming pared 3 bases from V and 4 bases from J, leaving 12 bases between. The CDR3 has 14 residues.

A single count supports this clone. The chain recombines TRBV6-5 with TRBJ1-2, with a possible D match to TRBD1 (6 bases). Per the germline V gene, CDR1 is MNHEY and CDR2 is SVGAGI. The CDR3 is 15 residues long. Trimming removed 5 bases from V and 4 bases from J, with 17 bases in between. CDR3 sequence: CASSTTGYISYGYTF. The DNA for the CDR3 is TGTGCCAGCAGTACAACAGGGTACATCAGCTATGGCTACACCTTC.

CDR3 protein: CASSLRGNTEAFF. Written as DNA, the CDR3 is TGCGCCAGCAGCCTACGGGGGAACACTGAAGCTTTCTTT. This chain links TRBV4-1 with TRBJ1-1; no clear D gene. V lost 4 bases to trimming and J lost 1 base, with 7 bases between them. Germline V lookup: CDR1 MGHRA, CDR2 YSYEKL. The CDR3 totals 13 residues.

This clone appeared a few times. This chain joins TRBV9 and TRBJ1-1; no clear D. Per the germline V gene, CDR1 is SGDLS and CDR2 is YYNGEE. This CDR3 spans 13 amino acids. With 0 bases removed from V and 1 base from J, the gap between germline ends came to 4 bases. The CDR3 loop reads CASSVDWNTEAFF. The CDR3 nucleotides are TGTGCCAGCAGCGTAGACTGGAACACTGAAGCTTTCTTT.

The V and J genes are TRBV2 and TRBJ1-1; perhaps TRBD1 as D (5 bases). The CDR3 has 13 residues. Trimming took off 4 bases at V and 1 base at J, with 7 bases between the two ends. The germline gives CDR1 SNHLY, CDR2 FYNNEI. CDR3 DNA: TGTGCCAGCAGTGTAGGGGAGAACACTGAAGCTTTCTTT. Translating gives CASSVGENTEAFF.

A word on this clone: One end of the junction does not line up with germline, which may come from a read error. The sample holds other DNA sequences that translate to the same CDR3. The chain is built from TRBV28 and TRBJ1-4; no reliable D call. The CDR3 runs to 11 residues. Germline V gene data show CDR1 as MDHEN and CDR2 as SYDVKM. CDR3 in DNA: TGCGCCAGCAGTTTGAGGGTAAAACTGTTTTTT. Translation: CASSLRVKLFF.

This clone was counted once. V usage is TRBV6-1 and J usage is TRBJ2-7; TRBD1 aligns across 10 bases. With 5 bases clipped from V and 6 bases from J, the junction kept 10 bases outside the gene matches. CDR3 length: 15 residues. The germline V gene has CDR1 MNHNS and CDR2 SASEGT. The CDR3 bases are TGTGCCAGCAGTTGGGGACAGGGGAGGGAGTCCGAGCAGTACTTC. As protein: CASSWGQGRESEQYF.

The sample holds one count of this clone. This rearrangement joins TRBV15 to TRBJ1-3; tentatively, D is TRBD1 (6 bases). Trimming cost V 3 bases and J 5 bases, with 14 bases left between them. This CDR3 is built from 15 residues. Germline V gene data show CDR1 as LNHNV and CDR2 as YYDKDF (reference sequence). Here the CDR3 DNA reads TGTGCCACCAGCAGGGAGACAGGAAGGCGAAACACCATATATTTT. Encoded protein: CATSRETGRRNTIYF.

This chain links TRBV5-4 with TRBJ1-1; TRBD1 agrees at 12 bases. The CDR3 covers 15 residues. V gave up 3 bases and J gave up 7 bases; unmatched junction bases: 7. CDR1 is SGHNT and CDR2 is YYREEE in the germline V gene (reference sequence). CDR3 region: CASSYGTGGASEAFF. CDR3 nucleotide sequence: TGTGCCAGCAGCTACGGGACAGGGGGCGCGAGTGAAGCTTTCTTT.

This chain uses TRBV7-2 with TRBJ2-3; D gene unclear. V was shortened by 0 bases and J by 4 bases, with 11 bases between the two germline ends. Per germline, CDR1 SGHTA and CDR2 FQGNSA. This CDR3 comprises 15 residues. DNA for the CDR3: TGTGCCAGCAGCTTAGCGAGGTCTAGACCAGATACGCAGTATTTT. Translating gives CASSLARSRPDTQYF.

This chain uses TRBV19 with TRBJ1-3; possibly TRBD1 for D (6 bases). The V end lost 5 bases, the J end lost 2 bases, and 13 bases lay between the germline ends. This CDR3 region has 15 residues. Germline V lookup: CDR1 LNHDA, CDR2 SQIVND (reference sequence). CDR3 in amino acids: CASSVTGFPGNTIYF. CDR3 DNA sequence: TGTGCCAGTAGTGTCACAGGGTTCCCTGGAAACACCATATATTTT.

This clone was detected only once. V usage is TRBV6-6 and J usage is TRBJ1-4; a possible D gene is TRBD1 (5 bases). V was cut by 2 bases and J by 8 bases, with 6 bases left in between. The CDR3 contains 12 residues. The germline CDR1 and CDR2 sequences are MNHNY and SVGAGI (reference sequence). CDR3 amino acids: CASSYRDEKLFF. As DNA, the CDR3 is TGTGCCAGCAGTTACCGGGACGAAAAACTGTTTTTT.

The chain is built from TRBV7-2 and TRBJ2-1, with D possibly matching TRBD2 (5 bases). Trimming cost V 3 bases and J 1 base, with 10 bases left between them. This CDR3 has 15 residues. Germline V gives CDR1 SGHTA, CDR2 FQGNSA. CDR3 region: CASSFSGASYNEQFF. DNA of the CDR3: TGTGCCAGCAGCTTCAGCGGAGCTTCCTACAATGAGCAGTTCTTC.

V and J are TRBV11-2 and TRBJ2-1; 10 bases map to TRBD2. The CDR3 length is 15 residues. Germline V CDR1 and CDR2: SGHAT, FQNNGV. V lost 1 base to trimming and J lost 9 bases; unmatched junction nucleotides: 6. DNA of the CDR3: TGTGCCAGCAGCTTAGTGACTAGCGGGTATCGTGAGCAGTTCTTC. Protein sequence: CASSLVTSGYREQFF.

This sequence joins TRBV11-2 and TRBJ2-5; D ambiguous. V was pared by 2 bases and J by 0 bases, with 4 bases between. CDR3 length: 13 residues. The germline gives CDR1 SGHAT, CDR2 FQNNGV. CDR3 protein: CASSLWYQETQYF. CDR3 coding DNA: TGTGCCAGCAGCTTATGGTACCAAGAGACCCAGTACTTC. Full variable domain (outside the CDR3, taken from reference TRBV11-2 and TRBJ2-5): EAGVAQSPRYKIIEKRQSVAFWCNPISGHATLYWYQQILGQGPKLLIQFQNNGVVDDSQLPKDRFSAERLKGVDSTLKIQPAKLEDSAVYLCASSLWYQETQYFGPGTRLLVL.

The chain has TRBV28 and TRBJ2-1, with D perhaps assigned TRBD1 or TRBD2 (6 bases each). This CDR3 has 11 amino acids. Germline V CDR1 and CDR2: MDHEN, SYDVKM. Trimming left V 10 bases short and J 8 bases short, with 12 bases between. For the CDR3, the DNA is TGTGCCACCAGGGGAGGTTATGAGCAGTTCTTC. This encodes CATRGGYEQFF.